This T cell receptor (beta chain) appears in the sequencing data of a study of Tregs in tolerant kidney transplant recipients. Profiled with immunoSEQ multiplex PCR; TCRdb holds only in-frame clones, not every one. The table lists fewer than 20,000 clones, 82% of them singletons, with about 2.5% in the top ten. V lost 5 bases and J lost 4, with 12 bases in between. Germline CDR1 and CDR2: SGHVS and FQNEAQ. The CDR3 is 13 amino acids. Regulatory T cells were sorted from thawed PBMCs rested overnight at 37°C with 150 to 200 IU/ml IL-2. The sequence was obtained from a human donor in good health. The sample comprised Tregs from blood. This chain links TRBV7-8 with TRBJ2-7; TRBD2 is a possible D gene (6 bases). CDR3 nucleotide sequence: TGTGCCAGCAGCAATAGGAGGGTATACGAGCAGTACTTC. Translation gives CASSNRRVYEQYF.